The 3 T cell receptor beta chains given below trace back to one sample, sequenced in a study of T and B cells in COVID-19 patients. From blood, roughly 240-550 ng of genomic DNA served as TRB template. Multiplex PCR with BIOMED2 TRB-A/B primer pools amplified TRB rearrangements. Using its own MiXCR run on the multiplex PCR reads, TCRdb lists one record per CDR3 protein. This sample carries thousands of distinct CDR3 sequences, under 30% of them seen once, and the ten largest clones take approximately 64%. The sample was blood. The source of these receptors is a human donor with active COVID-19. The donor label of this sample is uncertain.

This clonotype was seen a handful of times. The chain has TRBV10-3 and TRBJ2-7; 10 nucleotides align to TRBD2. V gave up 4 bases and J gave up 5 bases; unmatched junction bases: 8. The CDR3 totals 15 residues. Germline CDR1 and CDR2: ENHRY and SYGVKD. The DNA of the CDR3 is TGTGCCATCAGTGTAGCTAGCGGGGGCGGGGACGAGCAGTACTTC. This encodes CAISVASGGGDEQYF.

V usage is TRBV5-1 and J usage is TRBJ2-1, with 8 nucleotides matching TRBD1. Germline V gene sequence: CDR1 SGHRS, CDR2 YFSETQ. The CDR3 is made up of 15 amino acids. The V and J ends lost 0 bases and 1 base, in that order; junction bases with no gene match: 0. In DNA form, the CDR3 reads TGCGCCAGCAGCTTGGGACAGGGGTCCTACAATGAGCAGTTCTTC. Its protein product is CASSLGQGSYNEQFF.

This clonotype is judged medium-sized (0.01 to 0.1%). This rearrangement joins TRBV29-1 to TRBJ2-5, with 14 bases that match TRBD2. The CDR3 is made up of 17 amino acids. V dropped 4 bases and J dropped 1; count of bases not matched to a gene: 8. Germline CDR1 is SQVTM and CDR2 is ANQGSEA. In DNA, the CDR3 is TGCAGCGTTGGGGGTAGGACTAGCGGGGGGATCCAAGAGACCCAGTACTTC. Protein sequence: CSVGGRTSGGIQETQYF.